The next 20 T cell receptor beta chains were all read from a single sample in a study of molecular identifiers for immune sequencing clone quantification. TCRdb independently ran MiXCR on the PCR reads; one entry per CDR3 protein. The sample lists about 510,000 distinct CDR3 sequences, about 25% occurring once. The specimen sequenced was naive CD8+ T cells from blood, with Jurkat cell RNA spiked in. The subset denotes: FACS-sorted CD8+CD4-CCR7+CD45RA+ naive T cells. The source of these receptors is a human donor in good health. Some libraries in this study had Jurkat cell RNA spiked in.

This clonotype has ten or more counts. V usage is TRBV14 and J usage is TRBJ1-1, with D unclear. The CDR3 consists of 14 residues. V gave up 4 bases and J gave up 6 bases, with 15 bases separating them. The germline V gene has CDR1 SGHDN and CDR2 FVKESK. The CDR3 protein is CASSPRPGGPEAFF. DNA for the CDR3: TGTGCCAGCAGCCCCCGACCGGGAGGCCCTGAAGCTTTCTTT.

This clonotype was picked up many times. The CDR3 here is CASTTGGRSDTQYF. CDR3 sequence (DNA): TGTGCCAGCACCACAGGCGGACGGAGCGATACGCAGTATTTT. The chain combines TRBV28 with TRBJ2-3; D perhaps matches TRBD1 (5 bases). Germline CDR1 and CDR2: MDHEN and SYDVKM. The CDR3 is 14 amino acids. Between the trimmed V and J ends, which lost 7 bases and 6 bases, there was a span of 17 bases.

As regards this clonotype: A read error may explain this, as a much larger clone is one base away. The chain uses TRBV29-1 and TRBJ2-7; D perhaps matches TRBD1 (6 bases). Germline CDR1 SQVTM, CDR2 ANQGSEA. The CDR3 has 12 residues. The ends were cut back, 1 base at V and 6 bases at J, with 10 bases in the middle. As DNA, the CDR3 is TGCAGCGTTGAAGCGGGCAGGGGCGAGCAGTACTTC. It translates to CSVEAGRGEQYF.

The genes are TRBV12-3 or TRBV12-4 and TRBJ2-3, with unresolved D. The CDR3 is made up of 15 amino acids. V was trimmed by 5 bases and J by 0 bases, leaving 12 bases between them. The CDR3, as DNA: TGTGCCAGCAGTATATCAGACGCTAGCACAGATACGCAGTATTTT. Protein: CASSISDASTDTQYF.

This chain links TRBV2 with TRBJ1-4, with 8 bases that match TRBD1. The V segment lost 3 bases and the J segment 4 bases; nucleotides outside the gene matches: 4. Germline loops: CDR1 SNHLY, CDR2 FYNNEI. The CDR3 contains 15 residues. The CDR3 DNA reads TGTGCCAGCAGTGAGGACAGGGAAGGTAATGAAAAACTGTTTTTT. It encodes CASSEDREGNEKLFF.

The chain carries TRBV9 and TRBJ2-7; 15 positions match TRBD2. CDR1 and CDR2 from the germline V gene are SGDLS and YYNGEE. V dropped 0 bases and J dropped 6; count of bases not matched to a gene: 7. This CDR3 is 17 amino acids long. CDR3 bases: TGTGCCAGCAGCGTAGCTTCCGGACTAGCGGGGGGGTTCGAGCAGTACTTC. It encodes CASSVASGLAGGFEQYF.

As regards this clonotype: A junction boundary mismatches the germline segment, possibly from a read error. The chain is built from TRBV9 and TRBJ2-3, with D uncertain. Germline CDR1 reads SGDLS; CDR2 reads YYNGEE. The CDR3 length is 13 residues. In DNA, the CDR3 is TGTGCCAGCAGCCAGTCCGGTGAAGATGCGCAGTATTTT. Amino acid sequence: CASSQSGEDAQYF.

Here the CDR3 reads CASSPEPARAGDQPQHF. CDR3 nucleotide sequence: TGTGCCAGTAGTCCCGAGCCGGCCAGGGCTGGCGATCAGCCCCAGCATTTT. V is TRBV19 and J is TRBJ1-5, with D perhaps TRBD1 (5 bases). The CDR3 totals 17 residues. Per the germline V gene, CDR1 is LNHDA and CDR2 is SQIVND (reference sequence). The V end was cut by 5 bases, the J end by 5 bases, with 22 bases between.

This clonotype was seen more than once but under ten times. This rearrangement joins TRBV28 to TRBJ1-4; unclear D gene. Germline V gene data show CDR1 as MDHEN and CDR2 as SYDVKM. CDR3 length: 15 amino acids. The V gene lost 4 bases and the J gene lost 5 bases, with 14 bases spanning the gap. DNA for the CDR3: TGTGCCAGCAGTTATCTGGCTGGCTGGAATGAAAAACTGTTTTTT. It yields the protein CASSYLAGWNEKLFF.

There are many counts of this clonotype. This chain connects TRBV5-1 to TRBJ2-3; 9 positions match TRBD2. Germline CDR1 and CDR2: SGHRS and YFSETQ. The CDR3 extends over 16 amino acids. Trimming removed 4 bases from V and 2 bases from J; junction bases left unmatched: 8. The CDR3: CASSPGTSSHTDTQYF. The CDR3 nucleotides are TGCGCCAGCAGCCCGGGGACTAGCTCACACACAGATACGCAGTATTTT.

The rearrangement joins TRBV19 to TRBJ1-5; D not certain. V was clipped by 1 base and J by 6 bases, with 4 bases between them. The length of the CDR3 is 12 residues. Germline V lookup: CDR1 LNHDA, CDR2 SQIVND (reference sequence). The CDR3 region has the DNA TGTGCCAGTAGTATAGGATTTCAGCCCCAGCATTTT. Its protein product is CASSIGFQPQHF.

Worth noting for this clonotype: This may come from a read error, since a much larger clone is one base off. CDR3 sequence: CASSQRLVGEQYF. The CDR3 DNA sequence: TGCGCCAGCAGCCAACGACTAGTCGGTGAGCAGTACTTC. The chain carries TRBV4-3 and TRBJ2-7, with a weak D call TRBD2 (6 bases). The germline V gene encodes CDR1 LGHNA and CDR2 YSLEER. The CDR3 extends over 13 amino acids. V was pared by 2 bases and J by 7 bases, with 12 bases between.

The chain is built from TRBV7-9 and TRBJ1-1; 8 bases are a match to TRBD1. CDR3 length: 11 amino acids. Germline assignment: CDR1 SEHNR and CDR2 FQNEAQ (reference sequence). J lost 7 bases, V lost 11 bases, and 6 bases had no gene match. This CDR3 is CAGGTGFEAFF. The CDR3 bases are TGTGCCGGCGGGACAGGTTTTGAAGCTTTCTTT.

Worth noting for this clonotype: The junction shows a germline mismatch at one end, possibly a read error. This chain uses TRBV4-3 with TRBJ2-3, with 9 bases matching TRBD1. CDR1 and CDR2 from the germline V gene are LGHNA and YSLEER. The CDR3 spans 16 residues. The CDR3 loop reads CASSPEGGQGTDTQSF. The CDR3 DNA reads as TGCGCCAGCAGCCCAGAAGGGGGACAGGGCACAGATACGCAGTCTTTT.

This clonotype showed up just a few times. This chain uses TRBV7-9 with TRBJ2-3; 8 bases map to TRBD2. Unmatched junction bases numbered 12, after V lost 4 bases and J lost 0 bases. Germline CDR1 is SEHNR and CDR2 is FQNEAQ (reference sequence). The CDR3 covers 18 residues. The CDR3 nucleotides are TGTGCCAGCAGCTCCATAGCGGGGCTCATTACTAGCACAGATACGCAGTATTTT. This gives the protein CASSSIAGLITSTDTQYF.

The chain links TRBV13 to TRBJ1-1; the match to TRBD1 covers 8 bases. This CDR3 spans 15 amino acids. V shed 5 bases and J 5 bases; nucleotides not matched to a gene: 10. CDR1 is PRHDT, CDR2 FYEKMQ, per germline (reference sequence). CDR3 in amino acids: CASSHRGGARTEAFF. The CDR3, as DNA: TGTGCCAGCAGCCACAGGGGGGGGGCAAGGACTGAAGCTTTCTTT.

The chain joins TRBV4-1 to TRBJ2-7; 7 positions agree with TRBD1. Germline CDR1 reads MGHRA; CDR2 reads YSYEKL. The V gene end was trimmed by 0 bases and the J gene end by 4 bases; junction bases not matched to a gene: 12. The CDR3 totals 17 residues. CDR3 sequence (DNA): TGCGCCAGCAGCCAAGAGGGACAGAAAAATCCGTCGTACGAGCAGTACTTC. Translated: CASSQEGQKNPSYEQYF.

V is TRBV5-6 and J is TRBJ1-1, with D uncertain. V dropped 4 bases and J dropped 3 bases, with 10 bases sitting between them. This CDR3 contains 13 residues. Per germline, CDR1 SGHDT and CDR2 YYEEEE. This CDR3 reads CASSPRHYTEAFF. The CDR3 nucleotides are TGTGCCAGCAGCCCGAGACACTACACTGAAGCTTTCTTT. Combining the CDR3 with reference TRBV5-6 and TRBJ1-1 gives the whole variable domain DAGVTQSPTHLIKTRGQQVTLRCSPKSGHDTVSWYQQALGQGPQFIFQYYEEEERQRGNFPDRFSGHQFPNYSSELNVNALLLGDSALYLCASSPRHYTEAFFGQGTRLTVV.

CDR3 loop: CSARVTGGPNYGYTF. CDR3 nucleotides: TGCAGTGCTAGAGTAACAGGGGGACCTAACTATGGCTACACCTTC. The rearrangement links TRBV20-1 to TRBJ1-2; TRBD1 aligns across 8 bases. CDR3 length: 15 residues. Trimming took 1 base from V and 0 from J; bases not matched to a gene: 4. Germline V gene sequence: CDR1 DFQATT, CDR2 SNEGSKA (reference sequence).

This clonotype was seen a few times. The chain has TRBV4-3 and TRBJ2-1; 9 bases align to TRBD1. In germline, CDR1 is LGHNA, CDR2 YSLEER. The CDR3 has 16 residues. V lost 5 bases to trimming and J lost 6 bases; unmatched junction nucleotides: 11. This chain's CDR3 is CASSIGPGQGGNEQFF. Here the CDR3 DNA reads TGCGCCAGCAGCATAGGGCCGGGACAGGGAGGCAATGAGCAGTTCTTC.